The sequence of this TCR beta chain was determined in a study of blood T cells in healthy people across ages. Study-wide findings and caveats: Estimates of total diversity, which came from one million sequenced T cells, were considered to be underestimates. A conclusive naive versus antigen-experienced comparison was prevented by the unsorted PBMCs. When set beside aged donors, long-lived donors presented more naive CD4+ cells and higher diversity.

Points on this clonotype: Its antigen is still unknown.

A J-beta primer mix and a sample-barcoded 5' primer were used in a second PCR of roughly 6 to 11 cycles. A minimum of 3 million CDR3-containing paired-end reads was obtained for each sample. TCRdb re-derived calls from the 5' RACE reads in MiXCR, one entry per CDR3 protein. The sample contains approximately 800,000 distinct CDR3 sequences, under 40% of which appear only once. This CDR3 is built from 12 residues. Trimming removed 3 bases at V and 2 bases at J, with 7 bases between. Germline CDR1 DFQATT, CDR2 SNEGSKA (reference sequence). The chain recombines TRBV20-1 with TRBJ1-2, with D maybe TRBD1 (5 bases). Sample: blood. This TCR was sampled from a man younger than 35 in good health. CDR3 DNA sequence: TGCAGTGCTAGGGGGGAGAACTATGGCTACACCTTC. Protein: CSARGENYGYTF.